This T cell receptor beta chain originates from a study of cytomegalovirus exposure and HLA in healthy donors. In the study overall: Genetic ancestry analysis placed 75% to 85% of the 350 to 500 donors that were genotyped in the Caucasian-associated cluster.

General study results and limits: Most subjects had HLA-A and HLA-B alleles reportedly predicted accurately by TCR beta sequences.

On this clone: Its antigen is currently unknown.

The length of the CDR3 is 15 residues. V dropped 3 bases and J dropped 4 bases, with 15 bases sitting between them. Germline CDR1 reads SGHTA; CDR2 reads FQGNSA. PCR used 60 Vbeta primers and 13 Jbeta primers. Profiling relied on immunoSEQ multiplex PCR, and the TCRdb table lists in-frame clones only, not all of them. The table lists more than 140,000 clones, over 75% of them singletons. This chain connects TRBV7-2 to TRBJ1-1; TRBD1 is a possible D gene (5 bases). The TCR originated in a male donor in good health and CMV-seronegative. The source material was PBMCs. The DNA of the CDR3 is TGTGCCAGCAGCTTTGATCACGGGGGTAGCACTGAAGCTTTCTTT. Translation: CASSFDHGGSTEAFF.